Each of the 10 T cell receptor beta chains below was sequenced from the same sample in a study of regulatory T cells in long-lasting Graves disease. Researchers made TCR beta libraries by using iRepertoire HTBI primers and running Arm-PCR on CDR3 regions. Each CDR3 protein gets one entry after TCRdb re-called the multiplex PCR reads with MiXCR. The sample records 440,000 or so distinct CDR3 sequences, approximately 16% being singletons. This sample's time point: newly diagnosed GD, antithyroid drugs for less than 3 months. Preparation of the TCR library used RNA extracted from PBMCs. These data also formed part of another study, on T cells in Graves' hyperthyroidism and ophthalmopathy.

This sample comprised peripheral blood mononuclear cells (PBMCs), obtained at new diagnosis, from a patient treated with antithyroid drugs. These receptors were collected from a woman aged 25-40 years with Graves disease.

This clonotype was counted a few times. The chain recombines TRBV20-1 with TRBJ1-5; no definite D call. Germline assignment: CDR1 DFQATT and CDR2 SNEGSKA (reference sequence). V was trimmed by 4 bases and J by 7 bases, leaving 14 bases between them. The CDR3 spans 13 residues. CDR3 loop: CSANVGDWQPQHF. The CDR3 nucleotides read TGCAGTGCTAATGTTGGGGATTGGCAGCCCCAGCATTTT.

As regards this clonotype: In this CDR3 the conserved last residue, phenylalanine or tryptophan, is missing, so a read error is likely. The rearrangement uses TRBV11-2 and TRBJ1-1, with TRBD1 matching over 7 bases. V gave up 1 base and J gave up 7 bases; unmatched junction bases: 6. Germline CDR1 is SGHAT and CDR2 is FQNNGV. The CDR3 spans 14 residues. The CDR3 sequence: CASSLGGTENEAFS. Written as DNA, the CDR3 is TGTGCCAGCAGCTTAGGGGGGACAGAGAATGAAGCTTTCTCT.

This clonotype was picked up a small number of times. The chain combines TRBV6-9 with TRBJ2-7; 10 bases map to TRBD1. The CDR3 runs 16 residues. Germline CDR1 is MNHGY and CDR2 is SVAAGI. The J segment lost 2 bases and the V segment lost 3 bases, leaving 7 bases of the junction unmatched. The CDR3 region is CASSYPRGTGAYEQYF. In DNA, the CDR3 is TGTGCCAGCAGTTACCCGCGCGGGACAGGGGCCTACGAGCAGTACTTC.

This clonotype turned up a few times. The chain has TRBV28 and TRBJ2-3, with D tentatively TRBD1 (6 bases). In germline, CDR1 is MDHEN, CDR2 SYDVKM. This CDR3 region has 14 residues. The V end was cut by 8 bases, the J end by 0 bases, with 12 bases between. For the CDR3, the DNA is TGTGCCAGCGCAGGGACATCTAGCACAGATACGCAGTATTTT. It encodes CASAGTSSTDTQYF.

Ten or more counts support this clonotype. J is TRBJ2-7 and V is TRBV11-2; D is ambiguous. CDR1 and CDR2 from the germline V gene are SGHAT and FQNNGV. V dropped 2 bases and J dropped 3 bases, with 11 bases sitting between them. The CDR3 contains 14 residues. The CDR3: CASSLRDSYYEQYF. DNA of the CDR3: TGTGCCAGCAGCTTAAGAGACTCTTACTACGAGCAGTACTTC.

This clonotype occurred a few times. This chain joins TRBV7-9 and TRBJ2-2, with D tentatively TRBD1 (5 bases). The CDR3 loop spans 14 amino acids. CDR1 SEHNR and CDR2 FQNEAQ come from the germline V gene (reference sequence). Trimming cost V 10 bases and J 4 bases, with 16 bases left between them. CDR3 DNA sequence: TGTGCCATTAATAAAAGGGGTCCCACCGGGGAGCTGTTTTTT. Its protein product is CAINKRGPTGELFF.

The table lists this clonotype with many counts. V and J are TRBV9 and TRBJ2-7, with D tentatively TRBD1 or TRBD2 (5 bases each). This CDR3 has 14 amino acids. V lost 2 bases to trimming and J lost 4 bases, with 13 bases between them. The V gene's germline CDR1 is SGDLS and CDR2 YYNGEE. CDR3: CASSVDSGPYEQYF. In DNA, the CDR3 is TGTGCCAGCAGCGTTGACAGCGGCCCTTACGAGCAGTACTTC.

This clonotype was observed a few times. A read error may be the cause here, since a much bigger clone is one base away. The rearrangement uses TRBV2 and TRBJ2-1; D gene ambiguous. This CDR3 spans 10 amino acids. From germline, CDR1 is SNHLY and CDR2 FYNNEI. Trimming removed 11 bases from V and 7 bases from J, with 9 bases in between. In nucleotides, the CDR3 is TGTGCCTGCAAAGGGAATGAGCAGTTCTTC. Encoded protein: CACKGNEQFF.

This clonotype was detected ten times or more. The rearrangement uses TRBV20-1 and TRBJ2-7; 9 bases line up with TRBD1. Germline V gene data show CDR1 as DFQATT and CDR2 as SNEGSKA (reference sequence). The length of the CDR3 is 13 residues. V shed 7 bases, J shed 3 bases, and the junction held 7 bases outside the gene matches. CDR3 in amino acids: CSGVDRGLYEQYF. The CDR3 bases are TGCAGTGGGGTGGACAGGGGCCTCTACGAGCAGTACTTC.

As concerns this clonotype: A clone one base away is much larger, so this may be a read error. The chain is built from TRBV12-3 or TRBV12-4 and TRBJ1-2, with TRBD1 matching over 7 bases. Trimming cost V 3 bases and J 6 bases; bases outside gene matches: 7. This CDR3 comprises 14 residues. The CDR3 loop is CASSLSRGRDGYTF. The CDR3 DNA is TGTGCCAGCAGTTTGAGCAGGGGGAGGGATGGCTACACCTTC.